Below are 11 T cell receptor beta chains sequenced from a single sample in a study of tumor-infiltrating lymphocytes in oesophageal squamous cell carcinoma. TCRdb re-called the PCR reads with MiXCR, one entry per CDR3 protein. Seen here are 13,000 or so distinct CDR3 sequences, roughly half observed once, and the top ten hold 9.5% to 13%. Sequencing used blood. The origin of the receptors is a female donor with esophageal squamous cell carcinoma.

As to this clonotype: The CDR3 ends on some other residue instead of the conserved phenylalanine or tryptophan, so this is likely a read error. Because the CDR3's place on the DNA is in doubt, the DNA is left out and the CDR3 is given as listed by TCRdb. The chain employs TRBV5-3 and TRBJ2-5. TRBV5-3 is an ORF, with its function uncertain. 8 amino acids form the CDR3, both terminal residues included. The CDR3 is CASSLKDC.

The chain has TRBV10-2 and TRBJ2-1; 11 bases are shared with TRBD2. The better agreement between TRBJ2-5 and the DNA end casts doubt on the J call. This CDR3 has 16 amino acids. Germline-derived CDR1 and CDR2 are WSHSY and SAAADI. Here the CDR3 DNA reads TGCGCCAGCAGTGAGCAGGGGCTAGCGGGGGGAGAGACCCAGTACTTC. Encoded protein: CASSEQGLAGGETQYF.

The chain couples TRBV6-6 to TRBJ2-1, with TRBD1 as a possible D gene (6 bases). V lost 2 bases to trimming and J lost 4 bases, with 9 bases between them. Germline V gene lookup returns CDR1 MNHNY and CDR2 SVGAGI (reference sequence). This CDR3 has 14 residues. The CDR3 is CASSYTQGYNEQFF. The DNA for the CDR3 is TGTGCCAGCAGTTACACCCAGGGGTACAATGAGCAGTTCTTC.

The sample holds many counts of this clonotype. A clone one base away is much larger, so this may be a read error. The rearrangement links TRBV6-1 to TRBJ2-5; 12 bases map to TRBD2. The CDR3 is made up of 14 amino acids. V lost 2 bases, J lost 13 bases, and 8 bases stayed unmatched. In germline, CDR1 is MNHNS, CDR2 SASEGT. CDR3 sequence: CASSEWASGRARYF. In nucleotides, the CDR3 is TGTGCCAGCAGTGAATGGGCTAGCGGGAGGGCCCGGTACTTC.

The rearrangement uses TRBV24-1 and TRBJ2-2; 8 bases match TRBD1. V trimming: 2 bases; J trimming: 6 bases; junction bases outside the gene matches: 1. The CDR3 length is 14 residues. Germline lookup yields CDR1 KGHDR and CDR2 SFDVKD. The CDR3 sequence: CATSDSGGSGELFF. DNA for the CDR3: TGTGCCACCAGTGATTCAGGGGGCTCCGGGGAGCTGTTTTTT.

The V and J genes are TRBV10-3 and TRBJ1-1, with TRBD1 matching over 9 bases. The J segment lost 4 bases and the V segment lost 5 bases, leaving 2 bases of the junction unmatched. The V gene's germline CDR1 is ENHRY and CDR2 SYGVKD. The CDR3 length is 13 residues. CDR3 in amino acids: CAISMTGGTEAFF. DNA of the CDR3: TGTGCCATCAGTATGACAGGGGGCACTGAAGCTTTCTTT.

This clonotype was recorded many times. The rearrangement joins TRBV19 to TRBJ1-5; no clear D. Germline CDR1 LNHDA, CDR2 SQIVND (reference sequence). V shed 3 bases and J shed 4 bases, with 10 bases lying between them. This CDR3 is 14 amino acids long. CDR3: CASSIVFPNQPQHF. In DNA form, the CDR3 reads TGTGCCAGTAGTATCGTATTTCCGAATCAGCCCCAGCATTTT.

This clonotype qualifies as large. V gene TRBV7-8 combines with J gene TRBJ2-1; unclear D gene. The CDR3 is 14 residues long. Germline V lookup: CDR1 SGHVS, CDR2 FQNEAQ. V was shortened by 1 base and J by 0 bases, with 4 bases between the two germline ends. DNA of the CDR3: TGTGCCAGCAGCTTAGTGAGCTCCTACAATGAGCAGTTCTTC. Protein sequence: CASSLVSSYNEQFF.

Only a few counts were recorded for this clonotype. The chain carries TRBV7-9 and TRBJ2-5; a possible D gene is TRBD2 (6 bases). The V and J ends lost 3 bases and 5 bases respectively, with 19 bases between them. Germline V gene lookup returns CDR1 SEHNR and CDR2 FQNEAQ (reference sequence). The CDR3 covers 16 residues. CDR3 region: CASSFLWRGPQETQYF. The CDR3 region has the DNA TGTGCCAGCAGCTTCTTGTGGCGGGGACCCCAGGAGACCCAGTACTTC.

The chain has TRBV2 and TRBJ2-7; weak D call: TRBD1 (6 bases). The V gene lost 6 bases and the J gene lost 3 bases, with 18 bases spanning the gap. The CDR3 extends over 15 amino acids. Per germline, CDR1 SNHLY and CDR2 FYNNEI. The CDR3 bases are TGTGCCAGCAGATTCCTGGACAGTGGGCGCTACGAGCAGTACTTC. Protein sequence: CASRFLDSGRYEQYF.

The rearrangement joins TRBV6-2 or TRBV6-3 to TRBJ2-5; 8 bases are shared with TRBD2. TRBJ2-1 matches the DNA end more closely, so the J call is doubtful. The germline CDR1 and CDR2 sequences are MNHEY and SVGEGT. CDR3 length: 15 amino acids. CDR3 amino acids: CASSYSPGGAYEQFF. CDR3 nucleotide sequence: TGTGCCAGCAGTTACTCGCCGGGAGGGGCGTATGAGCAGTTCTTC.